Listed below are T cell receptor beta chains from one sample, sequenced in a study of molecular identifiers for immune sequencing clone quantification. TCRdb recomputed calls from the PCR reads with MiXCR, one row per CDR3 protein. The table has 45,000 to 60,000 distinct CDR3 sequences, roughly a third seen once. Input material: naive CD8+ T cells from blood, with Jurkat cell RNA spiked in. The receptor source for this set is a human donor in good health. Some libraries in this study had Jurkat cell RNA spiked in. Both conserved end residues are part of each CDR3. D genes are given only for firm matches. The size entry is marked missing in some rows and otherwise reads once, few, many or a size class.

v_gene: TRBV11-2
j_gene: TRBJ2-7
abundance: -
d_gene: TRBD2
CDR3nt: TGTGCCAGCAGCCCCCGGGACGGGACTAGCTCCTACGAGCAGTACTTC
CDR3aa: CASSPRDGTSSYEQYF

v_gene: TRBV29-1
j_gene: TRBJ2-2
abundance: -
d_gene: TRBD1
CDR3nt: TGCAGCGTTCCGACAGGGGCCGGGGAGCTGTTTTTT
CDR3aa: CSVPTGAGELFF

v_gene: TRBV11-2
j_gene: TRBJ2-5
abundance: few
d_gene: -
CDR3nt: TGTGCCAGCAGCTTACCCGCCCACGCCCAGTACTTC
CDR3aa: CASSLPAHAQYF

v_gene: TRBV6-5
j_gene: TRBJ2-7
abundance: many
d_gene: -
CDR3nt: TGTGCCAGCAGTTACTCGAGGGGGGAGGAATCCGAGCAGTACTTC
CDR3aa: CASSYSRGEESEQYF

v_gene: TRBV2
j_gene: TRBJ1-1
abundance: -
d_gene: -
CDR3nt: TGTGCCAGCAGTGAAGTGGGGACTTATGTAGGAGCTTTCTTT
CDR3aa: CASSEVGTYVGAFF

v_gene: TRBV10-1
j_gene: TRBJ2-7
abundance: -
d_gene: -
CDR3nt: TGCGCCAGCAGTGAGGGCAGGGGCTACGAGCAGTACTTC
CDR3aa: CASSEGRGYEQYF

v_gene: TRBV28
j_gene: TRBJ1-5
abundance: -
d_gene: -
CDR3nt: TGTGCCTGCAGTTTCGGTGGGCAGTCCCAGCTTTTT
CDR3aa: CACSFGGQSQLF

v_gene: TRBV20-1
j_gene: TRBJ2-3
abundance: once
d_gene: TRBD2
CDR3nt: TGCAGTGCTAGTTTTTTCCAGCGGGAGGCGACAGATACGCAGTATTTT
CDR3aa: CSASFFQREATDTQYF

v_gene: TRBV30
j_gene: TRBJ2-7
abundance: few
d_gene: -
CDR3nt: TGTGCCTGGAGTATGGGGCAGGGACCCAACTACGAGCAGTACTTC
CDR3aa: CAWSMGQGPNYEQYF

v_gene: TRBV7-8
j_gene: TRBJ2-7
abundance: -
d_gene: TRBD2
CDR3nt: TGTGCCAGCAGCTTAAGCGGGGACTACGAGCAGTACTTC
CDR3aa: CASSLSGDYEQYF

v_gene: TRBV27
j_gene: TRBJ2-3
abundance: -
d_gene: -
CDR3nt: TGTGCCAGTACGAACACAGATACGCAGTATTTT
CDR3aa: CASTNTDTQYF

v_gene: TRBV9
j_gene: TRBJ2-2
abundance: -
d_gene: -
CDR3nt: TGTGCCAGCAGCGTATGGGCGAACACCGGGAAGCTGTTTTTT
CDR3aa: CASSVWANTGKLFF

v_gene: TRBV4-1
j_gene: TRBJ1-5
abundance: -
d_gene: TRBD1
CDR3nt: TGCGCCAGCAGCGACAGGGTTTCTAGCAATCAGCCCCAGCAATTT
CDR3aa: CASSDRVSSNQPQQF

v_gene: TRBV27
j_gene: TRBJ2-7
abundance: few
d_gene: -
CDR3nt: TGTGCCAGCAGTTTAGCGGGCGAGCAGTACTTC
CDR3aa: CASSLAGEQYF

v_gene: TRBV28
j_gene: TRBJ1-1
abundance: few
d_gene: TRBD1
CDR3nt: TGTGCCAGCAGTTTTACGGTGGGCAGACAGGGGCCTATGAACACTGAAGCTTTCTTT
CDR3aa: CASSFTVGRQGPMNTEAFF

v_gene: TRBV9
j_gene: TRBJ2-3
abundance: many
d_gene: -
CDR3nt: TGTGCCAGCAGCGTAGACGGACCAGATACGCAGTATTTT
CDR3aa: CASSVDGPDTQYF

v_gene: TRBV6-2/TRBV6-3
j_gene: TRBJ1-5
abundance: few
d_gene: TRBD1
CDR3nt: TGTGCCAGCAGTTACTCTCGGACAGGGTGGGGCAATCAGCCCCAGCATTTT
CDR3aa: CASSYSRTGWGNQPQHF

v_gene: TRBV12-3/TRBV12-4
j_gene: TRBJ2-5
abundance: many
d_gene: -
CDR3nt: TGTGCCAGCAGTATGACAGCCGCAGGAGAGACCCAGTACTTC
CDR3aa: CASSMTAAGETQYF

v_gene: TRBV13
j_gene: TRBJ2-3
abundance: few
d_gene: -
CDR3nt: TGTGCCAGCAGCTTAGGTCGGCGTTCTGGAGATACGCAGTATTTT
CDR3aa: CASSLGRRSGDTQYF

v_gene: TRBV6-2/TRBV6-3
j_gene: TRBJ1-5
abundance: -
d_gene: -
CDR3nt: TGTGCCAGCAGTCCCGTTTTAAACAATCAGCCCCAGCATTTT
CDR3aa: CASSPVLNNQPQHF

v_gene: TRBV29-1
j_gene: TRBJ2-2
abundance: few
d_gene: -
CDR3nt: TGCAGCGTTACACTAGAGGCCGGGGAGCTGTTTTTT
CDR3aa: CSVTLEAGELFF

v_gene: TRBV2
j_gene: TRBJ2-3
abundance: few
d_gene: TRBD2
CDR3nt: TGTGCCAGCAGCCGACTAGCGGGAGACACAGATACGCAGTATTTT
CDR3aa: CASSRLAGDTDTQYF

v_gene: TRBV15
j_gene: TRBJ2-4
abundance: many
d_gene: -
CDR3nt: TGTGCCACCAGCAGAGGAGGGGCGGACATTCAGTACTTC
CDR3aa: CATSRGGADIQYF

v_gene: TRBV20-1
j_gene: TRBJ2-7
abundance: -
d_gene: -
CDR3nt: TGCAGTGCTAGAGATGCCCAGGGGACTACCGAGCAGTACTTC
CDR3aa: CSARDAQGTTEQYF

v_gene: TRBV28
j_gene: TRBJ1-5
abundance: many
d_gene: -
CDR3nt: TGTGCCAGCAAGGAGGTTGGACGGAGCAATCAGCCCCAGCATTTT
CDR3aa: CASKEVGRSNQPQHF

v_gene: TRBV20-1
j_gene: TRBJ2-7
abundance: -
d_gene: -
CDR3nt: TGCAGTGCTAGCCCCAGCTCCTACGAGCAGTACTTC
CDR3aa: CSASPSSYEQYF

v_gene: TRBV7-9
j_gene: TRBJ2-5
abundance: few
d_gene: TRBD2
CDR3nt: TGTGCCAGCAGCTTAGCGGTGCTAGCGGGAGCCCGGGAGACCCAGTACTTC
CDR3aa: CASSLAVLAGARETQYF

v_gene: TRBV5-1
j_gene: TRBJ2-4
abundance: many
d_gene: -
CDR3nt: TGCGCCAGCAGCTTGACGGGAATCGCCAAAAACATTCAGTACTTC
CDR3aa: CASSLTGIAKNIQYF

v_gene: TRBV11-2
j_gene: TRBJ2-7
abundance: many
d_gene: -
CDR3nt: TGTGCCAGCAGCTGGGGCCACGAGCAGTACTTC
CDR3aa: CASSWGHEQYF

v_gene: TRBV7-2
j_gene: TRBJ2-7
abundance: many
d_gene: -
CDR3nt: TGTGCCAGCAGCACTAAGCCGGGGGATTCCTACGAGCAGTACTTC
CDR3aa: CASSTKPGDSYEQYF

v_gene: TRBV4-3
j_gene: TRBJ2-2
abundance: -
d_gene: -
CDR3nt: TGCGCCAGCAGCCAAGATGTCCAAAACACCGGGGAGCTGTTTTTT
CDR3aa: CASSQDVQNTGELFF

v_gene: TRBV9
j_gene: TRBJ2-2
abundance: -
d_gene: -
CDR3nt: TGTGCCAGCAGCGTAACCGGGGAGCTGTTTTTT
CDR3aa: CASSVTGELFF

v_gene: TRBV6-5
j_gene: TRBJ1-1
abundance: -
d_gene: -
CDR3nt: TGTGCCAGCAGTTACTCCCCAACCTCCGTCACTGAAGCTTTCTTT
CDR3aa: CASSYSPTSVTEAFF

v_gene: TRBV9
j_gene: TRBJ2-7
abundance: -
d_gene: -
CDR3nt: TGTGCCAGCAGCGGACAGGACGAGCGGTACTTC
CDR3aa: CASSGQDERYF

v_gene: TRBV29-1
j_gene: TRBJ2-2
abundance: few
d_gene: TRBD1
CDR3nt: TGCGGGATCACAGGGGATAAAGCCGGGGAGCTGTTTTTT
CDR3aa: CGITGDKAGELFF

v_gene: TRBV10-3
j_gene: TRBJ2-7
abundance: -
d_gene: -
CDR3nt: TGTGCCATCAGTGAGACTAGTGAGAGAACCTACGAGCAGTACTTC
CDR3aa: CAISETSERTYEQYF

v_gene: TRBV28
j_gene: TRBJ2-7
abundance: many
d_gene: TRBD2
CDR3nt: TGTGCCAGCAGTTCACGACTAGCGGGACCCTACGAGCAGTACTTC
CDR3aa: CASSSRLAGPYEQYF

v_gene: TRBV15
j_gene: TRBJ1-1
abundance: few
d_gene: -
CDR3nt: TGTGCCACCAGCAGAGTCCTGACAGAGAACACTGAAGCTTTCTTT
CDR3aa: CATSRVLTENTEAFF

v_gene: TRBV25-1
j_gene: TRBJ2-7
abundance: few
d_gene: -
CDR3nt: TGTGCCAGCACCGGGACCCTCTACGAGCAGTACTTC
CDR3aa: CASTGTLYEQYF

v_gene: TRBV6-2/TRBV6-3
j_gene: TRBJ2-1
abundance: few
d_gene: -
CDR3nt: TGTGCCAGCAGTTACTCACAGCATGAGCAGTTCTTC
CDR3aa: CASSYSQHEQFF